The entry below describes one T cell receptor (beta chain). The junction does not match germline at one end; this may be a read error. Samples came from patients with localized non-small cell lung adenocarcinoma. Germline V gene lookup returns CDR1 MNHNS and CDR2 SASEGT. This CDR3 has 13 amino acids. MiXCR, applied by TCRdb to the PCR reads, yields one record per CDR3 protein. Among about 3,500 distinct CDR3 sequences listed, 45% to 60% were seen once. The sample belongs to a study of CD4 and CD8 cells across lung adenocarcinoma regions. The sequenced material came from CD8+ T cells from the center of a lung tumor. The chain uses TRBV6-1 and TRBJ2-3; D unclear. The sequence was obtained from a male donor with lung adenocarcinoma. The CD4 and CD8 labels of this study may be unreliable. The CDR3 DNA follows: TGTGCCAGCCATGCTCTGCGCACACTAACGCAGTACTTT. Amino acids: CASHALRTLTQYF.